This is a list of T cell receptor beta chains from one sample in a study of cytomegalovirus exposure and HLA in healthy donors. Sequencing used immunoSEQ multiplex PCR; TCRdb keeps in-frame clones, though not all of them. The data contain 110,000 or so clones, about 70% of them seen just once; the ten biggest clones take up approximately 2%. Specimen: PBMCs. All receptors derive from a human donor in good health. CDR3s include the opening cysteine and the closing phenylalanine or tryptophan. The D gene is left open where the match is weak. The listing skips clone size in some rows; elsewhere it reads once, few, many or a size class.

V gene	J gene	D gene	clone size	CDR3 protein	CDR3 DNA
TRBV6-5	TRBJ2-5	TRBD1	NA	CASSFTGEETQYF	TGTGCCAGCAGTTTCACAGGGGAGGAGACCCAGTACTTC
TRBV16	TRBJ1-5	NA	NA	CASSQTTLDSNQPQHF	TGTGCCAGCAGCCAGACGACCCTAGATAGCAATCAGCCCCAGCATTTT
TRBV13	TRBJ2-5	NA	NA	CASSLEETQYF	TGTGCCAGCAGCCTCGAAGAGACCCAGTACTTC
TRBV15	TRBJ2-3	NA	NA	CATSPGQTSTDTQYF	TGTGCCACCAGCCCCGGACAGACAAGCACAGATACGCAGTATTTT
TRBV28	TRBJ1-1	TRBD1	NA	CASALGGTGTEAFF	TGTGCCAGCGCCTTAGGGGGGACAGGGACTGAAGCTTTCTTT
TRBV7-6	TRBJ2-2	TRBD2	NA	CASSLLADPSGLFF	TGTGCCAGCAGCTTACTAGCGGACCCAAGTGGGCTGTTTTTT
TRBV7-9	TRBJ1-2	NA	few	CAPGGLNYGYTF	TGTGCCCCGGGAGGTCTTAACTATGGCTACACCTTC
TRBV7-9	TRBJ1-2	NA	NA	CSSSLAAAYGYTF	TGTTCCAGCAGCTTAGCGGCGGCCTATGGCTACACCTTC
TRBV30	TRBJ1-2	TRBD1	once	CAWSGTGVLKGYTF	TGTGCCTGGAGTGGAACAGGGGTTCTGAAGGGCTACACCTTC
TRBV19	TRBJ1-6	TRBD1	NA	CASSMTGGLPLHF	TGTGCCAGTAGTATGACAGGGGGCTTACCCCTCCACTTT
TRBV19	TRBJ1-6	TRBD1	NA	CASSISTGNSPLHF	TGTGCCAGTAGTATATCGACAGGGAATTCACCCCTCCACTTT
TRBV7-8	TRBJ1-1	NA	NA	CASSKTAREDTEAFF	TGTGCCAGCAGCAAGACAGCCCGAGAGGACACTGAAGCTTTCTTT
TRBV30	TRBJ1-2	NA	NA	CAWGGLNRYGYTF	TGTGCCTGGGGGGGCCTGAATCGCTATGGCTACACCTTC
TRBV6-4	TRBJ2-1	TRBD2	NA	CASSKTSGYRRNEQFF	TGTGCCAGCAGTAAGACTAGCGGGTATAGACGCAATGAGCAGTTCTTC
TRBV5-8	TRBJ1-5	TRBD1	NA	CATHQGGPGQPQHF	TGTGCCACCCATCAGGGGGGCCCGGGTCAGCCCCAGCATTTT
TRBV6-5	TRBJ1-5	NA	NA	CASSLQEINQPQHF	TGTGCCAGCAGTTTACAGGAGATCAATCAGCCCCAGCATTTT
TRBV19	TRBJ2-5	TRBD2	few	CASSGIAGAQETQYF	TGTGCCAGTAGTGGGATAGCGGGGGCCCAAGAGACCCAGTACTTC
TRBV11-2	TRBJ2-5	TRBD1	NA	CASSRGQLQETQYF	TGTGCCAGCAGCCGGGGACAGCTCCAAGAGACCCAGTACTTC
TRBV5-1	TRBJ2-7	NA	NA	CASSLEDPTGPGEQYF	TGCGCCAGCAGCTTGGAGGATCCTACAGGCCCGGGCGAGCAGTACTTC
TRBV19	TRBJ1-2	NA	NA	CASSTQGGNYGYTF	TGTGCCAGTAGTACCCAAGGCGGAAACTATGGCTACACCTTC
TRBV6-5	TRBJ2-5	TRBD2	once	CASSYSVASGQETQYF	TGTGCCAGCAGTTACTCTGTAGCTAGCGGCCAAGAGACCCAGTACTTC
TRBV28	TRBJ1-2	NA	once	CASRIGGAYGYTF	TGTGCCAGCAGGATCGGGGGGGCCTATGGCTACACCTTC
TRBV6-1	TRBJ1-2	TRBD1	NA	CAGRDRGLSGYTF	TGTGCCGGAAGGGACAGGGGGTTATCTGGCTACACCTTC
TRBV7-2	TRBJ2-5	TRBD1	NA	CASHGQGRETQYF	TGTGCCAGCCACGGACAGGGTCGGGAGACCCAGTACTTC
TRBV2	TRBJ2-3	NA	NA	CASRGTPTSTDTQYF	TGTGCCAGCAGAGGGACTCCCACTAGCACAGATACGCAGTATTTT
TRBV25-1	TRBJ2-7	NA	few	CASSPWTVNYEQYF	TGTGCCAGCAGTCCCTGGACAGTCAACTACGAGCAGTACTTC
TRBV30	TRBJ1-2	NA	NA	CAWSAGQNYGYTF	TGTGCCTGGAGTGCAGGTCAGAACTATGGCTACACCTTC
TRBV10-2	TRBJ2-3	TRBD2	NA	CASSSPSGRAVFTDTQYF	TGCGCCAGCAGTTCCCCTAGCGGGAGGGCCGTCTTCACAGATACGCAGTATTTT
TRBV28	TRBJ1-5	TRBD1	NA	CASSPPRDRTPQHF	TGTGCCAGCAGTCCCCCCCGGGACAGGACGCCCCAGCATTTT